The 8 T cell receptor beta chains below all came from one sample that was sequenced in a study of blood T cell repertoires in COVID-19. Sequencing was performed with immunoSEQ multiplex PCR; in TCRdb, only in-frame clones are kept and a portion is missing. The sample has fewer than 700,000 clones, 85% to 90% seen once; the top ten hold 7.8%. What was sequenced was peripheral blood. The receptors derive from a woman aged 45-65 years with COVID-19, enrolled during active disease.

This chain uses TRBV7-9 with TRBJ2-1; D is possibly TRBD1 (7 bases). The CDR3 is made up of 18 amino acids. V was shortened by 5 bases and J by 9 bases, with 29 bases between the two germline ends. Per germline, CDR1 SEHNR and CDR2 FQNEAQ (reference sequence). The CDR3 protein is CASSPMASVPRRDSEQFF. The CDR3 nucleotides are TGTGCCAGCAGCCCAATGGCTAGCGTACCCCGACGGGACAGTGAGCAGTTCTTC.

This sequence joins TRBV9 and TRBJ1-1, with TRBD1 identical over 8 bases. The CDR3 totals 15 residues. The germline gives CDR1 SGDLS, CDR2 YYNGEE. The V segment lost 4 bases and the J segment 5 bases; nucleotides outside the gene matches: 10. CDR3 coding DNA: TGTGCCAGCAGCCCACCCGGACAGGGTAGGACTGAAGCTTTCTTT. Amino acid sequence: CASSPPGQGRTEAFF.

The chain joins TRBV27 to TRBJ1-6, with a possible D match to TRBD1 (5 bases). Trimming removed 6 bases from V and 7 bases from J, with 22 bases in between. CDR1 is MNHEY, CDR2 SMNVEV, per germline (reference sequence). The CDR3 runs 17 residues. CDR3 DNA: TGTGCCAGCAGACCGGGACGGACGGGAGCGGGGAATTCACCCCTCCACTTT. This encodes CASRPGRTGAGNSPLHF.

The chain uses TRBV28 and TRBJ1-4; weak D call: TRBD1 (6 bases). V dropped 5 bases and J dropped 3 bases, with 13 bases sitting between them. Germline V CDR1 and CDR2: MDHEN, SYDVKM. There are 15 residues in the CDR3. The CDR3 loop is CASSTQGTANEKLFF. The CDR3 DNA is TGTGCCAGCAGTACCCAGGGGACGGCTAATGAAAAACTGTTTTTT.

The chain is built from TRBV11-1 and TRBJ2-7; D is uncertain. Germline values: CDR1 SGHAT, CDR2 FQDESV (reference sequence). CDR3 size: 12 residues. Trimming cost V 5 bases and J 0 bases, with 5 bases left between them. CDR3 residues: CASSPYSYEQYF. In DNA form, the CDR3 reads TGTGCCAGCAGCCCCTACTCCTACGAGCAGTACTTC.

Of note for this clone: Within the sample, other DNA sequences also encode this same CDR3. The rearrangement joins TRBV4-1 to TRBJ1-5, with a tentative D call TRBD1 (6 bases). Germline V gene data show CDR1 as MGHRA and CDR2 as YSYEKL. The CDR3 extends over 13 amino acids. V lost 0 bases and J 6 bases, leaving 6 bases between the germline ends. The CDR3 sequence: CASSQDRGQPQHF. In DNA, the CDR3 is TGCGCCAGCAGCCAAGACAGGGGTCAGCCCCAGCATTTT.

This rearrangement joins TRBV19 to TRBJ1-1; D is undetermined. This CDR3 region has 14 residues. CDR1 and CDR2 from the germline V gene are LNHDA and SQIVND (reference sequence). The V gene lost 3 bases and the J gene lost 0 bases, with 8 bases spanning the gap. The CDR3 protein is CASSMRQMNTEAFF. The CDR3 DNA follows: TGTGCCAGTAGTATGAGGCAGATGAACACTGAAGCTTTCTTT.

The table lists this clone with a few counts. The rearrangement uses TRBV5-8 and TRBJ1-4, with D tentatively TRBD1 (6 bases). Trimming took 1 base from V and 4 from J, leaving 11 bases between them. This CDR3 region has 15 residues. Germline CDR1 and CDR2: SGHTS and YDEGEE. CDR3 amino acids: CASSLPGHLNEKLFF. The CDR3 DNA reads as TGTGCCAGCAGCTTGCCGGGACACCTTAATGAAAAACTGTTTTTT.